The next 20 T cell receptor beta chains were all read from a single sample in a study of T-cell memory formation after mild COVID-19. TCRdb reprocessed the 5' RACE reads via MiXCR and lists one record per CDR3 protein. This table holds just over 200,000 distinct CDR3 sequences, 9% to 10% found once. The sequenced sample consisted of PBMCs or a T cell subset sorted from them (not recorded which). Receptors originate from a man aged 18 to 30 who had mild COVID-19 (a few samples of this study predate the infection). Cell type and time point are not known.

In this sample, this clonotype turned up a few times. In DNA form, the CDR3 reads TGCGCCAGCAGCTTGAGTCGTGCAGGGACCAGTGATCAGCAGTTCTTC. It encodes CASSLSRAGTSDQQFF. V and J are TRBV5-1 and TRBJ2-1; D tentatively fits TRBD1 or TRBD2 (5 bases each). Trimming shortened V by 1 base and J by 11 bases, and 22 bases separated the two germline ends. Germline V gives CDR1 SGHRS, CDR2 YFSETQ. The CDR3 has 16 residues.

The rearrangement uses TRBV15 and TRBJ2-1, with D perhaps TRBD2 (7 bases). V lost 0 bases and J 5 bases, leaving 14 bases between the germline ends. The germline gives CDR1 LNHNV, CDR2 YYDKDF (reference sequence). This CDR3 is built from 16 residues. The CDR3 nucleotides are TGTGCCACCAGCAGAGACTTGGCGGGGGCGGACAATGAGCAGTTCTTC. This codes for CATSRDLAGADNEQFF.

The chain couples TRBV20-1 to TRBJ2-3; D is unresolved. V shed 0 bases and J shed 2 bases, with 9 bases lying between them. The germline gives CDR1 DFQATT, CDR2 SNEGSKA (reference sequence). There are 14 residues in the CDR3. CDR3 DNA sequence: TGCAGTGCTAGAGATTATGGGAACACAGATACGCAGTATTTT. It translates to CSARDYGNTDTQYF.

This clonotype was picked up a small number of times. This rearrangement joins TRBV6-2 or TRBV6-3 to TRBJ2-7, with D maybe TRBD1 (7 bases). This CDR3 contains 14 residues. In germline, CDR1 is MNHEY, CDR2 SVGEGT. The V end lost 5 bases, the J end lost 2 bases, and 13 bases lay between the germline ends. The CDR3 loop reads CASSRAGGTYEQYV. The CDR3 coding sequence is TGTGCCAGCAGTAGGGCAGGGGGGACCTACGAGCAGTACGTC.

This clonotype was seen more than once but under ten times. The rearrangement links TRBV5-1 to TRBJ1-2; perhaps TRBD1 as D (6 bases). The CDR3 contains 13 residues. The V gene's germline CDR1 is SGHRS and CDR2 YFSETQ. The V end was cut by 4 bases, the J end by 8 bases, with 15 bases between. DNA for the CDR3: TGCGCCAGCAGCCCCAGACAGGAGTCCGGCTACACCTTC. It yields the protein CASSPRQESGYTF.

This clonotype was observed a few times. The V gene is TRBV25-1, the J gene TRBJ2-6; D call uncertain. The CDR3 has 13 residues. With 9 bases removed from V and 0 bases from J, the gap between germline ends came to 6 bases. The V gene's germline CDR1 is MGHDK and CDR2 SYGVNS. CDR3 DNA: TGTGCCAGTCACCTCTCTGGGGCCAACGTCCTGACTTTC. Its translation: CASHLSGANVLTF.

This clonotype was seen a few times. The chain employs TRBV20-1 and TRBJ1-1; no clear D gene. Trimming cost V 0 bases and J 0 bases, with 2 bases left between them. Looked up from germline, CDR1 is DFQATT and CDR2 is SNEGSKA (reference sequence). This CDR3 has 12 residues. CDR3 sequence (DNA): TGCAGTGCTAGAGATCTGAACACTGAAGCTTTCTTT. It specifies CSARDLNTEAFF.

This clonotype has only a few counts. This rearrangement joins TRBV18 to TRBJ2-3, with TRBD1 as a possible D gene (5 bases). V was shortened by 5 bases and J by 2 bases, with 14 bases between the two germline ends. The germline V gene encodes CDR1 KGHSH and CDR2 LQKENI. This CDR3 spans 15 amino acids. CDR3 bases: TGTGCCAGCTCATCAACGGACACCCACACAGATACGCAGTATTTT. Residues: CASSSTDTHTDTQYF.

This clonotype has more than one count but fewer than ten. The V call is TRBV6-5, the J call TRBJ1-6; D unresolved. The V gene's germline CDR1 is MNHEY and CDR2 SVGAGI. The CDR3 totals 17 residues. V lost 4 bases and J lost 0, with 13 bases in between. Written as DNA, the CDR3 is TGTGCCAGCAGTTTTCGAACGCCGGGCTCCTATAATTCACCCCTCCACTTT. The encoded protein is CASSFRTPGSYNSPLHF.

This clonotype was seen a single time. CDR3 nucleotide sequence: TGTGCCAGCAGTGAACAAGGGCGCACCGGGGAGCTGTTTTTT. Amino acids: CASSEQGRTGELFF. This sequence joins TRBV2 and TRBJ2-2, with D unresolved. The CDR3 totals 14 residues. Per the germline V gene, CDR1 is SNHLY and CDR2 is FYNNEI. The ends were cut back, 2 bases at V and 4 bases at J, with 8 bases in the middle.

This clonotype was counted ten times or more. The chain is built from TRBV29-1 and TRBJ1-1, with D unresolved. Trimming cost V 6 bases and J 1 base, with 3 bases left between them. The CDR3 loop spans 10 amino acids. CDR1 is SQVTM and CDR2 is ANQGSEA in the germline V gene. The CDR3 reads CSVTNTEAFF. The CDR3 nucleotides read TGCAGCGTGACGAACACTGAAGCTTTCTTT.

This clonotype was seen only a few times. The DNA of the CDR3 is TGCAGTGCTAGAGACGCTAGCGGTGCTGGAGAGACCCAGTACTTC. It translates to CSARDASGAGETQYF. V usage is TRBV20-1 and J usage is TRBJ2-5, with 7 bases aligning to TRBD2. V gave up 0 bases and J gave up 4 bases; unmatched junction bases: 8. This CDR3 is built from 15 residues. The germline V gene encodes CDR1 DFQATT and CDR2 SNEGSKA (reference sequence).

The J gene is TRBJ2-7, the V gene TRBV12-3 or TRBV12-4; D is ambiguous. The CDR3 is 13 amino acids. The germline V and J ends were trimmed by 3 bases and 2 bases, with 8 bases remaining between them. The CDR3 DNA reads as TGTGCCAGCAGTTTGGGTCCAGCCTACGAGCAGTACGTC. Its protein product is CASSLGPAYEQYV.

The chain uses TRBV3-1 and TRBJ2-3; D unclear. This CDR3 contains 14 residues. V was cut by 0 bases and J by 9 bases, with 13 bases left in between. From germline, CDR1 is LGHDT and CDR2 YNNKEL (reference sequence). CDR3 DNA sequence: TGTGCCAGCAGCCAAGAGCCTCTGGGATTCACGCAGTATTTT. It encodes CASSQEPLGFTQYF.

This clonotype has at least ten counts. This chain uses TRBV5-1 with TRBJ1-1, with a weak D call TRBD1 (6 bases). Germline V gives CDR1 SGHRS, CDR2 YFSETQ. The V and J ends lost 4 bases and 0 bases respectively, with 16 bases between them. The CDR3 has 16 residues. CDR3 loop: CASSPGVQGMNTEAFF. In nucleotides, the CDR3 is TGCGCCAGCAGCCCCGGGGTTCAGGGGATGAACACTGAAGCTTTCTTT.

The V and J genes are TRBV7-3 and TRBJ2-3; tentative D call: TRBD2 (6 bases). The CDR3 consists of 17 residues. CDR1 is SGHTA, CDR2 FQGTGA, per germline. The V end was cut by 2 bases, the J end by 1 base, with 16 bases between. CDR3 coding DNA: TGTGCCAGCAGCTTAGGGGCAGGCGGGGCCGGCACAGATACGCAGTATTTT. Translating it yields CASSLGAGGAGTDTQYF.

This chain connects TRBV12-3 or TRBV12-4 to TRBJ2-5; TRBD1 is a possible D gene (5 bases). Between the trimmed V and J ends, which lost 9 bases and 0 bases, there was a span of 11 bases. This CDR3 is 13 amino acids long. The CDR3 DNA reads TGTGCCAGTAGCAGGGCGTACCAAGAGACCCAGTACTTC. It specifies CASSRAYQETQYF.

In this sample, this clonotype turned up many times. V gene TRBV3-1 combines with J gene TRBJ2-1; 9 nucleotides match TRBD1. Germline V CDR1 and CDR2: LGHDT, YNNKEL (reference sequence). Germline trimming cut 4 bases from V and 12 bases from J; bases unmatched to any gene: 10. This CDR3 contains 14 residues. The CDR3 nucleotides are TGTGCCAGCAGCCGGGGACAGGGCGCCTCGGGGCAGTTCTTC. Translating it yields CASSRGQGASGQFF.

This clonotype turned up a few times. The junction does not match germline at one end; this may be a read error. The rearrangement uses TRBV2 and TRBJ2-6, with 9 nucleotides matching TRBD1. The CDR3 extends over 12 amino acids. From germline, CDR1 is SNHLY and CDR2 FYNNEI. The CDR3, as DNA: TGTGCCAGCAGTGAGTCACCACAGGGGGCCGGATTC. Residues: CASSESPQGAGF.

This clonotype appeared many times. CDR3 sequence: CASSLEGLGVRTEAFF. DNA for the CDR3: TGTGCCAGCAGCTTAGAGGGCTTAGGCGTCCGCACTGAAGCTTTCTTT. This chain joins TRBV7-2 and TRBJ1-1, with D uncertain. Trimming stripped 1 base from V and 4 bases from J, with 16 bases between. This CDR3 has 16 amino acids. Germline lookup yields CDR1 SGHTA and CDR2 FQGNSA.